The 22 T cell receptor beta chains below were found in one sample sequenced in a study of tumor-infiltrating lymphocytes in primary liver carcinoma. In addition to blood RNA drawn from unsorted whole blood, germline DNA was extracted. Reverse transcription of around 500 ng total RNA with a constant-region primer produced TCR beta cDNA. Library construction for TCR beta comprised three nested multiplex PCR rounds performed with slightly modified ARM-PCR. Both of the initial two PCR rounds ran for around 9 cycles and employed TRBV1-TRBV30 forward primers alongside a C-beta reverse primer. Each CDR3 protein gets one entry after TCRdb re-called the multiplex PCR reads with MiXCR. The table lists approximately 300,000 distinct CDR3 sequences, 65% of them singletons, with roughly 10% in the top ten. Sequenced material: peripheral blood. The receptor set was obtained from a man aged 35 to 55 with primary liver carcinoma and hepatitis B virus infection.

This clonotype showed up many times. The gene calls are TRBV4-3 and TRBJ2-5; 8 bases match TRBD2. V trimming: 1 base; J trimming: 4 bases; junction bases outside the gene matches: 8. Germline V gives CDR1 LGHNA, CDR2 YSLEER. The CDR3 is 16 amino acids. This CDR3 is CASSQAPAGDGETQYF. The CDR3 DNA is TGCGCCAGCAGCCAAGCTCCAGCGGGAGATGGAGAGACCCAGTACTTC.

Concerning this clonotype itself: The germline gene is not matched at one end of the junction; a read error may be the cause. This sequence joins TRBV6-2 or TRBV6-3 and TRBJ2-1; D may be TRBD2 (6 bases). From germline, CDR1 is MNHEY and CDR2 SVGEGT. CDR3 length: 12 residues. In DNA form, the CDR3 reads TGTGCCAACAGTTTGGGCGGGAATGAGCAGTTCTTT. It codes for CANSLGGNEQFF.

Regarding this clonotype: A much larger clone differs from this one at a single base, so this may be a read error. The rearrangement joins TRBV1 to TRBJ2-3; the D call of TRBD2 is as the table states it, not checked on the DNA. TRBV1 is listed as a pseudogene. The CDR3 loop spans 18 amino acids. The chain's CDR3 is CTSSQNKLLSGRTDTQYF. CDR3 bases: TGCACCAGCAGCCAAAATAAATTGTTAAGCGGGAGGACAGATACGCAGTATTTT.

The chain recombines TRBV10-3 with TRBJ2-3; possible D gene TRBD1, 5 bases. Germline CDR1 is ENHRY and CDR2 is SYGVKD. With 5 bases removed from V and 6 bases from J, the gap between germline ends came to 15 bases. The CDR3 consists of 14 residues. This CDR3 is CAISPGQTWDTQYF. The DNA for the CDR3 is TGTGCCATCAGTCCAGGACAAACCTGGGATACGCAGTATTTT.

Worth noting for this clonotype: Its ends do not fully match the called genes, so a read error is possible. In DNA, the CDR3 is TGTGCCGTTACTAGCTGGAGCACAGATACTCAGTATTTT. Translated, it gives CAVTSWSTDTQYF. The chain carries TRBV10-3 and TRBJ2-3; possibly TRBD2 for D (6 bases). The CDR3 extends over 13 amino acids. Germline V gene sequence: CDR1 ENHRY, CDR2 SYGVKD.

On this clonotype: A much larger clone lies one base from this, so it may be a read error. This sequence joins TRBV6-5 and TRBJ2-5; D not resolved. CDR1 MNHEY and CDR2 SVGAGI come from the germline V gene. This CDR3 has 15 residues. Trimming took 4 bases from V and 2 from J, leaving 14 bases between them. In DNA, the CDR3 is TGTGCCAGCAGTTTCTCGACGGGTCATCAAGAGACCCAGTACTTC. It specifies CASSFSTGHQETQYF.

In the case of this clonotype: Germline and junction disagree at one end, which may indicate a read error. V gene TRBV6-6 combines with J gene TRBJ2-6; maybe TRBD2 (7 bases). Germline lookup yields CDR1 MNHNY and CDR2 SVGAGI (reference sequence). The CDR3 has 18 residues. The CDR3, as DNA: TGTGCCAGCAGTTATCGCGGGGGCAGAACCTCTGGGGCCAACGCCCTGACTTTC. It specifies CASSYRGGRTSGANALTF.

J is TRBJ1-1 and V is TRBV11-1; D not resolved. V was clipped by 5 bases and J by 2 bases, with 12 bases between them. The CDR3 spans 14 residues. Germline V gene lookup returns CDR1 SGHAT and CDR2 FQDESV (reference sequence). The CDR3 DNA sequence: TGTGCCAGCAGCGTTGACAAAACAAACACTGAAGCTTTCTTT. Residues: CASSVDKTNTEAFF.

In its sample, this clonotype was seen many times. The CDR3 protein is CATSDPGTKETQYF. The CDR3 coding sequence is TGTGCCACCAGTGATCCCGGGACAAAAGAGACCCAGTACTTC. This chain uses TRBV24-1 with TRBJ2-5, with a tentative D call TRBD1 (6 bases). The CDR3 is 14 residues long. Trimming stripped 3 bases from V and 3 bases from J, with 10 bases between. CDR1 and CDR2 from the germline V gene are KGHDR and SFDVKD.

About this clonotype: It may be a read error: a sequence one base away is much more abundant. The final CDR3 position lacks the conserved phenylalanine or tryptophan, pointing to a likely read error. The genes are TRBV6-2 or TRBV6-3 and TRBJ2-1; either TRBD1 or TRBD2 may fit D (5 bases each). With 6 bases removed from V and 6 bases from J, the gap between germline ends came to 18 bases. The germline V gene has CDR1 MNHEY and CDR2 SVGEGT. This CDR3 comprises 15 residues. The DNA for the CDR3 is TGTGCCAGCAGAAGCCCCTCCCGGGACGCCAATGAGCAGTTCTTA. Amino acids: CASRSPSRDANEQFL.

Details on this clonotype: A much larger clone differs from this one at a single base, so this may be a read error. Lacking the conserved final phenylalanine or tryptophan, this CDR3 likely reflects a read error. This sequence joins TRBV5-4 and TRBJ1-2, with 8 bases that match TRBD1. V lost 4 bases to trimming and J lost 2 bases; unmatched junction nucleotides: 7. The CDR3 extends over 15 amino acids. Germline values: CDR1 SGHNT, CDR2 YYREEE (reference sequence). CDR3 nucleotides: TGTGCCAGCAGCGCTACAGGGGGGGGGAACTATGGCTACACCTTG. Amino acid sequence: CASSATGGGNYGYTL.

The rearrangement joins TRBV29-1 to TRBJ1-4; D unclear. The CDR3 length is 12 residues. In germline, CDR1 is SQVTM, CDR2 ANQGSEA. With 6 bases removed from V and 2 bases from J, the gap between germline ends came to 7 bases. This CDR3 is CSVAETNEKLFF. CDR3 nucleotides: TGCAGCGTCGCGGAGACTAATGAAAAACTGTTTTTT.

The J gene is TRBJ2-7, the V gene TRBV11-3; no reliable D call. The germline CDR1 and CDR2 sequences are SGHNT and YENEEA. The CDR3 extends over 14 amino acids. V was cut by 11 bases and J by 5 bases, with 22 bases left in between. As DNA, the CDR3 is TGTGCCTGCACCCACTCGGATAGTCCCCACGAGCAGTACTTC. Translating gives CACTHSDSPHEQYF.

In the case of this clonotype: Given a much more abundant clone one base away, this may be a read error. The chain carries TRBV6-6 and TRBJ1-2, with TRBD1 as a possible D gene (5 bases). The CDR3 loop spans 13 amino acids. From germline, CDR1 is MNHNY and CDR2 SVGAGI (reference sequence). Trimming took 6 bases from V and 6 from J, leaving 14 bases between them. The CDR3 sequence is CASRFDRTNGYTF. Here the CDR3 DNA reads TGTGCCAGCAGGTTTGACAGAACCAATGGCTACACCTTC.

The CDR3 region is CASSLQTGVGTDTQYF. CDR3 coding DNA: TGTGCCAGCAGCTTACAAACGGGAGTCGGCACAGATACGCAGTATTTT. The rearrangement uses TRBV11-2 and TRBJ2-3; tentative D call: TRBD2 (6 bases). V was clipped by 2 bases and J by 1 base, with 13 bases between them. The germline CDR1 and CDR2 sequences are SGHAT and FQNNGV. The CDR3 length is 16 residues. Looking up the rest from reference TRBV11-2 and TRBJ2-3 gives the full variable domain: EAGVAQSPRYKIIEKRQSVAFWCNPISGHATLYWYQQILGQGPKLLIQFQNNGVVDDSQLPKDRFSAERLKGVDSTLKIQPAKLEDSAVYLCASSLQTGVGTDTQYFGPGTRLTVL.

The chain combines TRBV5-1 with TRBJ2-1; 8 bases map to TRBD1. Germline CDR1 is SGHRS and CDR2 is YFSETQ. CDR3 size: 17 residues. V dropped 4 bases and J dropped 8; count of bases not matched to a gene: 17. The CDR3 sequence: CASSLGTGDYIRDEQFF. The CDR3 DNA reads as TGCGCCAGCAGCCTCGGGACAGGAGATTATATTAGGGATGAGCAGTTCTTC.

On this clonotype itself: This could be a read error, since a much larger clone is one nucleotide away. Because it lacks the conserved phenylalanine or tryptophan at the end, this CDR3 is likely a read error. The rearrangement uses TRBV29-1 and TRBJ2-3; TRBD2 matches at 9 bases. The junction had 9 bases not matched to a gene; V was cut back by 7 bases and J by 4 bases. Germline V gives CDR1 SQVTM, CDR2 ANQGSEA. The CDR3 runs to 14 residues. In DNA form, the CDR3 reads TGCAGCGGTGTACCCGTAGCGGGAGCAGATACGCAGTATTCT. Translated: CSGVPVAGADTQYS.

The CDR3 protein is CASSLDRSPSYNEQFF. DNA of the CDR3: TGCGCCAGCAGCCTAGATCGGAGCCCCTCCTACAATGAGCAGTTCTTC. The genes are TRBV4-1 and TRBJ2-1; D is unclear. Trimming took off 4 bases at V and 0 bases at J, with 13 bases between the two ends. This CDR3 has 16 residues. CDR1 and CDR2 from the germline V gene are MGHRA and YSYEKL.

The gene calls are TRBV30 and TRBJ2-2, with D unclear. V lost 4 bases and J lost 5, with 8 bases in between. Germline lookup yields CDR1 GTSNPN and CDR2 SVGIG (reference sequence). The CDR3 consists of 12 residues. CDR3 bases: TGTGCCTGGACGCGTGGAACCGGGGAGCTGTTTTTT. Amino acids: CAWTRGTGELFF. Looking up the rest from reference TRBV30 and TRBJ2-2 gives the full variable domain: SQTIHQWPATLVQPVGSPLSLECTVEGTSNPNLYWYRQAAGRGLQLLFYSVGIGQISSEVPQNLSASRPQDRQFILSSKKLLLSDSGFYLCAWTRGTGELFFGEGSRLTVL.

This clonotype was counted at least ten times. The chain combines TRBV6-2 or TRBV6-3 with TRBJ2-6; D not certain. Germline CDR1 is MNHEY and CDR2 is SVGEGT. The CDR3 runs 15 residues. Trimming removed 4 bases from V and 4 bases from J, with 11 bases in between. CDR3 region: CASSLGIAGANVLTF. CDR3 bases: TGTGCCAGCAGTTTAGGGATCGCAGGGGCCAACGTCCTGACTTTC.

In regard to this clonotype: This may come from a read error, since a much larger clone is one base off. This chain uses TRBV4-1 with TRBJ2-1, with 11 bases fitting TRBD2. V shed 5 bases and J 6 bases; nucleotides not matched to a gene: 9. CDR3 length equals 16 residues. CDR1 MGHRA and CDR2 YSYEKL come from the germline V gene. CDR3 coding DNA: TGCGCCAGCAGCGACACGACTAGCGGGACCCTCAATGAGCAGTTCTTC. It codes for CASSDTTSGTLNEQFF.

In the case of this clonotype: The germline gene is not matched at one end of the junction; a read error may be the cause. CDR3 nucleotides: TGTAGCTTTAGGACAGCATCGTTTCTAGAGACACAGTACTTC. Its protein product is CSFRTASFLETQYF. The chain recombines TRBV29-1 with TRBJ2-5; a weak D match, TRBD1 (6 bases). In germline, CDR1 is SQVTM, CDR2 ANQGSEA. This CDR3 contains 14 residues. Variable domain in full (rest from reference TRBV29-1 and TRBJ2-5): SAVISQKPSRDICQRGTSLTIQCQVDSQVTMMFWYRQQPGQSLTLIATANQGSEATYESGFVIDKFPISRPNLTFSTLTVSNMSPEDSSIYLCSFRTASFLETQYFGPGTRLLVL.